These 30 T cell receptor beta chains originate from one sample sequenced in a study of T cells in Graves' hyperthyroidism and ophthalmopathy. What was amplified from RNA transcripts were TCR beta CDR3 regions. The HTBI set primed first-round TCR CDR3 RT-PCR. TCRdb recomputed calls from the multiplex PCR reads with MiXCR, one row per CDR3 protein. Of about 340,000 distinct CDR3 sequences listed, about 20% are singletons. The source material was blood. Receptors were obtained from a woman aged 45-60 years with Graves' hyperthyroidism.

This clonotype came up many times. This CDR3 is CASSPGLAGVYYEQYF. In DNA form, the CDR3 reads TGTGCCAGCAGTCCCGGACTAGCGGGAGTGTACTACGAGCAGTACTTC. The rearrangement links TRBV28 to TRBJ2-7; 13 nucleotides match TRBD2. The CDR3 covers 16 residues. Germline CDR1 MDHEN, CDR2 SYDVKM. J gave up 3 bases and V 5 bases, and 7 bases lay outside the gene matches.

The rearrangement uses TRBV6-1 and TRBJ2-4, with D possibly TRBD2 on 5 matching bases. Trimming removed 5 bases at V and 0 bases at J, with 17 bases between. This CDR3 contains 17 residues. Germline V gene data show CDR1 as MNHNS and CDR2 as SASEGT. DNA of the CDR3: TGTGCCAGCAGTAGGCAGCCGTTTGGACTAGCCAAAAACATTCAGTACTTC. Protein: CASSRQPFGLAKNIQYF.

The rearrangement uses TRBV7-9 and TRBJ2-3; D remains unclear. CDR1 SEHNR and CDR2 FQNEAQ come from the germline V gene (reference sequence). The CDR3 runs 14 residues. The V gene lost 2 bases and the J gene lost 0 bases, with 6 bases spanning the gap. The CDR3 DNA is TGTGCCAGCAGCTTATCGGTGAGCACAGATACGCAGTATTTT. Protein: CASSLSVSTDTQYF. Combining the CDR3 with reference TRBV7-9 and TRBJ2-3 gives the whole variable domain DTGVSQNPRHKITKRGQNVTFRCDPISEHNRLYWYRQTLGQGPEFLTYFQNEAQLEKSRLLSDRFSAERPKGSFSTLEIQRTEQGDSAMYLCASSLSVSTDTQYFGPGTRLTVL.

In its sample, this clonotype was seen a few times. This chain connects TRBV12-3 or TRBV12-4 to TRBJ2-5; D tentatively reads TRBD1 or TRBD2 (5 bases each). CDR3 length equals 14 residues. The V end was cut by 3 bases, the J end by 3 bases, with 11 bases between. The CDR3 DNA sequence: TGTGCCAGCAGTTTGGGGGATAGAAAAGAGACCCAGTACTTC. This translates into CASSLGDRKETQYF.

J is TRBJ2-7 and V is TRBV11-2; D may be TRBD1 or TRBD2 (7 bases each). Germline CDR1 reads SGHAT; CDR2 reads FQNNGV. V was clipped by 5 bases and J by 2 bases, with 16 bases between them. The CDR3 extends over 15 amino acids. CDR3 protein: CASSHLRGGTYEQYF. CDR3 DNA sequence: TGTGCCAGCAGCCACCTCAGGGGGGGTACCTACGAGCAGTACTTC.

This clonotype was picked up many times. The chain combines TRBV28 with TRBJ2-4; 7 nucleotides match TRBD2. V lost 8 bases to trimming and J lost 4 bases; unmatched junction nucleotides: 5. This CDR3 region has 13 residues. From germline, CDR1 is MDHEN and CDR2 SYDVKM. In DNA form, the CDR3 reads TGTGCCAGCGGCACGGGAGGAAAAAACATTCAGTACTTC. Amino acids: CASGTGGKNIQYF. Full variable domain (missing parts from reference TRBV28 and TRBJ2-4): DVKVTQSSRYLVKRTGEKVFLECVQDMDHENMFWYRQDPGLGLRLIYFSYDVKMKEKGDIPEGYSVSREKKERFSLILESASTNQTSMYLCASGTGGKNIQYFGAGTRLSVL.

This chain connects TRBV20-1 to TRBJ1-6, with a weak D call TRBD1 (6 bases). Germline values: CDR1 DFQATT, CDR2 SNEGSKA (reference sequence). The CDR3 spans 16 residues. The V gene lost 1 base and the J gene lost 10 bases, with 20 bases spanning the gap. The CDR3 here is CSARASSRGTESPLHF. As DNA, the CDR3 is TGCAGTGCTAGAGCAAGTAGCAGGGGCACTGAGTCACCCCTCCACTTT.

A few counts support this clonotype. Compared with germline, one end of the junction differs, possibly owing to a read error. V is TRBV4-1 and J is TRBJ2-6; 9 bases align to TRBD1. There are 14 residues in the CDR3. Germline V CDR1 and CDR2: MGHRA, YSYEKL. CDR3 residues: CASSQRQGGNVLTF. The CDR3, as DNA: TGCGCCAGCAGCCAGCGACAGGGGGGCAACGTCCTGACTTTC.

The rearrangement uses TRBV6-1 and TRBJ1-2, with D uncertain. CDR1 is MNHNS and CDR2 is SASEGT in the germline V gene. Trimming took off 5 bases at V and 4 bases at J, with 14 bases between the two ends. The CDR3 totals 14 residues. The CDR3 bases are TGTGCCAGCAGTTCCCGAGAACGGAGCTATGGCTACACCTTC. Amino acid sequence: CASSSRERSYGYTF.

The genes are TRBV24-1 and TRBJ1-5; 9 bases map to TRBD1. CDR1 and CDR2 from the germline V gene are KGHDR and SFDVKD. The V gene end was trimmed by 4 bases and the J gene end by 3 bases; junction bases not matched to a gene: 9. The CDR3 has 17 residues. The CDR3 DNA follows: TGTGCCACCAGTGAATCTGACAGGGGGTGGCCCAATCAGCCCCAGCATTTT. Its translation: CATSESDRGWPNQPQHF.

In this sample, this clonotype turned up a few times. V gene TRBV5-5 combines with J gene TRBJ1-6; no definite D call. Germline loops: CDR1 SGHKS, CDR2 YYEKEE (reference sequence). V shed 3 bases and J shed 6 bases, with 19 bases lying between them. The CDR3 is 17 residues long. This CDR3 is CASSSTPSRGLNSPLHF. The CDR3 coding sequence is TGTGCCAGCAGCTCTACTCCCTCCCGAGGTCTTAATTCACCCCTCCACTTT.

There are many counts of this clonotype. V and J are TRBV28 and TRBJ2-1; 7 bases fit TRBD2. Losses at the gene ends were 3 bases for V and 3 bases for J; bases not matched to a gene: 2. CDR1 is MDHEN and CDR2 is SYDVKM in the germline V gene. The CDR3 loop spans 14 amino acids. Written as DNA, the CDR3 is TGTGCCAGCAGTTTCCGGGACTACTACAATGAGCAGTTCTTC. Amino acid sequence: CASSFRDYYNEQFF.

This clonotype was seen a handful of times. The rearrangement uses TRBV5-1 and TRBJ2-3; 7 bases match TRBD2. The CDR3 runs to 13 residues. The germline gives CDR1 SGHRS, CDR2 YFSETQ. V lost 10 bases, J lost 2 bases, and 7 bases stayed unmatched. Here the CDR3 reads CAVRTSDTDTQYF. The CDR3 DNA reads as TGCGCCGTTCGGACTAGTGACACAGATACGCAGTATTTT.

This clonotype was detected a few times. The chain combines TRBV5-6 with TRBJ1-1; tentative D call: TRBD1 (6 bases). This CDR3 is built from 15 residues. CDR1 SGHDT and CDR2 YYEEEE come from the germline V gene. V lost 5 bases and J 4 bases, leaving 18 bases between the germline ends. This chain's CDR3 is CASRLTTGIGTEAFF. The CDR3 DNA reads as TGTGCCAGCAGACTTACTACAGGGATTGGCACTGAAGCTTTCTTT.

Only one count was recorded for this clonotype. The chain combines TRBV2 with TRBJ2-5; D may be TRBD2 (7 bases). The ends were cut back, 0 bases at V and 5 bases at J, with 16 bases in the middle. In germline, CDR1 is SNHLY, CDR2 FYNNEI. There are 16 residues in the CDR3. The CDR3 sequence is CASSEASWGGAETQYF. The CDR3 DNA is TGTGCCAGCAGTGAAGCAAGCTGGGGGGGCGCGGAGACCCAGTACTTC.

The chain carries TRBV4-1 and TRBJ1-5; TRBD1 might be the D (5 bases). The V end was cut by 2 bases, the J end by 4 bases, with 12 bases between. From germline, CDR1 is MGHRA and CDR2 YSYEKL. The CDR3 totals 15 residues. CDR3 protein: CASSQQGLLNQPQHF. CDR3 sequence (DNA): TGCGCCAGCAGCCAACAGGGTCTTCTAAATCAGCCCCAGCATTTT.

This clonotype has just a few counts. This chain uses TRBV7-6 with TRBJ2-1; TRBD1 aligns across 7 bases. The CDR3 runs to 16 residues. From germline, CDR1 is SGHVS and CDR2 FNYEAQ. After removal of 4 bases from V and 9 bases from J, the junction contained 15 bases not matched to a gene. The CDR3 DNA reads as TGTGCCAGCAGCTCAGAAAGGGGGCCGTCAGGGAGTGAGCAGTTCTTC. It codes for CASSSERGPSGSEQFF.

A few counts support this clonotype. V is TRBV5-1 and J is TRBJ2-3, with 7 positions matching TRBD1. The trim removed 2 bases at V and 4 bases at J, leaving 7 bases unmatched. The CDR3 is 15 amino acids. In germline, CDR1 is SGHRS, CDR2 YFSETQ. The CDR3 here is CASSFWAGGADTQYF. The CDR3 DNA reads TGCGCCAGCAGCTTCTGGGCAGGGGGTGCAGATACGCAGTATTTT.

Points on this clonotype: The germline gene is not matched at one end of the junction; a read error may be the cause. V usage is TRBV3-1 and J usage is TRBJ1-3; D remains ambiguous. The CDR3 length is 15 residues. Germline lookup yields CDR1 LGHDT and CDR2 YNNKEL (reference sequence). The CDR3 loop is CASGRDSLSGNTVYF. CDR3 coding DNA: TGTGCCAGCGGCCGCGACTCTCTCTCTGGAAACACCGTATATTTT.

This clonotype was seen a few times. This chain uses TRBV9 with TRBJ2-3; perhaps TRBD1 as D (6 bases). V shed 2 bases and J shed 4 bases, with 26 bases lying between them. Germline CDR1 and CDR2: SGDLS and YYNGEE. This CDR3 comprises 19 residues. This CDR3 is CASSVGAVASPQGADTQYF. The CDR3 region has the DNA TGTGCCAGCAGCGTGGGAGCGGTTGCTAGCCCACAGGGTGCAGATACGCAGTATTTT.

CDR3 bases: TGTGCCAGCATGAAAGGACAGGGGTTTAAGAACACTGAAGCTTTCTTT. The encoded protein is CASMKGQGFKNTEAFF. This chain connects TRBV2 to TRBJ1-1, with 9 positions matching TRBD1. This CDR3 spans 16 amino acids. Germline CDR1 is SNHLY and CDR2 is FYNNEI. The V segment lost 7 bases and the J segment 1 base; nucleotides outside the gene matches: 10.

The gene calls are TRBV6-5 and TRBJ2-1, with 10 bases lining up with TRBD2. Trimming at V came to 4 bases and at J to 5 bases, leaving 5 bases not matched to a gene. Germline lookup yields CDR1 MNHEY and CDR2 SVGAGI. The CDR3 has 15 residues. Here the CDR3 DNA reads TGTGCCAGCAGTTCAGCGGGAGGGTTCCACAATGAGCAGTTCTTC. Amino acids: CASSSAGGFHNEQFF.

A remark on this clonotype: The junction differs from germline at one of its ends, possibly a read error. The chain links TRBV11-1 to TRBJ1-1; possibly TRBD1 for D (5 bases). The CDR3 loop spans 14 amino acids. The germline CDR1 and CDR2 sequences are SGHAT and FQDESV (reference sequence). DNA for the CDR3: TGTGCCAGCAGCTTCGACAGCTACCACACTGAAGCTTCCTTT. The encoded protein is CASSFDSYHTEASF.

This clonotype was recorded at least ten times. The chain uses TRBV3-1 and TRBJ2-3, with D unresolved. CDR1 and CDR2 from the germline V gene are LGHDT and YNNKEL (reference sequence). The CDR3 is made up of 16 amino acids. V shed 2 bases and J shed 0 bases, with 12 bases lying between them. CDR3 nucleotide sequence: TGTGCCAGCAGCCAATTAAACGCGGAGAGCACAGATACGCAGTATTTT. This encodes CASSQLNAESTDTQYF.

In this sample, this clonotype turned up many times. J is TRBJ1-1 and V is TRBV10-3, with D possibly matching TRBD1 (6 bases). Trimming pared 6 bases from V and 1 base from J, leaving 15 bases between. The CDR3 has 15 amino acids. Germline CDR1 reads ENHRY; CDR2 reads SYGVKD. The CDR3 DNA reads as TGTGCCATCAGGGACGGGACACAAAAGAACACTGAAGCTTTCTTT. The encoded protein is CAIRDGTQKNTEAFF.

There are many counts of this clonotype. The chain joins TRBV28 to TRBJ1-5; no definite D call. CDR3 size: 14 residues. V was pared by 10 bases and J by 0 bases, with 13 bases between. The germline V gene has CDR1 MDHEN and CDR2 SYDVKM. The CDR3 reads CATLNRVSNQPQHF. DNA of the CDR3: TGTGCCACCTTAAACCGAGTTAGCAATCAGCCCCAGCATTTT.

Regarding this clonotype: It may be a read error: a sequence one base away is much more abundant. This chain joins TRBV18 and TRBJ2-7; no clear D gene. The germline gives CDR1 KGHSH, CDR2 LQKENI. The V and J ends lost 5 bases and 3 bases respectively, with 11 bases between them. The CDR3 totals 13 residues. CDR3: CASSTVRSYEQYF. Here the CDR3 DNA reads TGTGCCAGCTCAACAGTACGGAGCTACGAGCAGTACTTC.

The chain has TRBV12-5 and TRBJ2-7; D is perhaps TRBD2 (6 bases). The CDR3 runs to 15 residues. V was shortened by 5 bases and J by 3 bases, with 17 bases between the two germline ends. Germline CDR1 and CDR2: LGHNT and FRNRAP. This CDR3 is CASGPAGRSGYEQYF. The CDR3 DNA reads TGTGCTAGTGGTCCCGCGGGGCGTTCGGGCTACGAGCAGTACTTC.

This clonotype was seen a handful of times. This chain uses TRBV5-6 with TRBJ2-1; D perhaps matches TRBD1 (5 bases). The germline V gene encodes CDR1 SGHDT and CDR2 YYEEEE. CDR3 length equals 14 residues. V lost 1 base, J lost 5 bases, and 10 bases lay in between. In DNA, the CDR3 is TGTGCCAGCAGCTTGATAGCAGGGAACAATGAGCAGTTCTTC. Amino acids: CASSLIAGNNEQFF.

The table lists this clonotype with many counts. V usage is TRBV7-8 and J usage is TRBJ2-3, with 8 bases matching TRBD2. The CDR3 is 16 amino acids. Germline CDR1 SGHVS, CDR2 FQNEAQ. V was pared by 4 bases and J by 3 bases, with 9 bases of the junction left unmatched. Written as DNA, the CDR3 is TGTGCCAGCAGCTCCCTGGGGCGGGAGGAAACAGATACGCAGTATTTT. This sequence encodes CASSSLGREETDTQYF.